This record concerns one T cell receptor beta chain sequence. This receptor's antigen is unknown. Nothing much larger sits one base from this clone, and base qualities are not available. Cells were frozen in liquid nitrogen in DMSO/FBS as aliquots of 500,000 cells, with a single aliquot from each fraction going to sequencing. Every one of the 30 study patients had an endoscopy and a small intestinal biopsy. Lamina propria cells were released by collagenase digestion of the biopsy tissue remaining after intraepithelial cell isolation. Genomic DNA was extracted from frozen unsorted cell fractions using the Qiagen DNeasy blood extraction kit. Trimming takes 6 bases from V and 0 bases from J, and the germline ends sit 13 bases apart. The germline V gene sets CDR1 to SGHRS and CDR2 to YFSETQ. The CDR3 starts with the cysteine, ends with the valine, and has 14 residues. Only the CDR3 part of the read is kept: 42 bases, read in frame from the first base.

The entry originates in a study of coeliac disease (dated by TCRdb to between 2021 and 2022). For the study in its entirety: Each coeliac patient fell into one of three classes: newly diagnosed active disease, refractory coeliac disease type I, or disease kept under control by a gluten-free diet. TRB sequencing succeeded for samples from some 27 subjects, including more than 20 paired bulk unsorted intraepithelial and lamina propria cell samples. Next-generation sequencing of rearranged TRB and TRG CDR3 regions was applied to small intestinal lymphocyte fractions from coeliac and non-coeliac patients. High-resolution HLA typing was unavailable, so biased TRBV7-2 usage was queried as a proof of principle. The goal was to describe the TR repertoires of small intestinal T cells in active coeliac disease, in refractory type I coeliac disease, and in coeliac disease treated with a gluten-free diet. The full study included 30 patients: some 22 with serologically confirmed coeliac disease and 8 controls with non-small intestinal disorders. Beyond this particular receptor, the publication reports: TRB repertoires were found to be largely private, with most amino acid sequences unique to one sample, and no significant difference in V-gene usage was found between disease groups. Lower clonality than in controls was observed in the TRB and TRG repertoires of active coeliac intraepithelial and lamina propria samples, suggesting that diverse T cells were recruited. Published gliadin-specific TRB sequences appeared in about 50% of the 18 coeliac lamina propria samples but only 1 of 6 controls. The authors judged the approach to be unsuitable for unbiased detection of gliadin-specific T cells, because gliadin-specific T cells are scarce and rarely shared between patients. Cross-contamination between compartments was possible, because separating intraepithelial cells from lamina propria cells did not produce high-purity fractions.

The library was obtained by the immunoSEQ multiplex PCR assay. Using reverse primers that targeted J gene segments together with forward primers that targeted V gene segments, the TR loci were amplified in a multiplexed PCR. The Illumina HiSeq System was used to sequence the amplified CDR3 regions. The source study handled its data this way. Closely related reads were merged with a nearest-neighbour algorithm so that PCR and sequencing errors were removed and data were collapsed into unique sequences. Repertoires were summarised by clonality and by T cell density, defined as TR molecules per amount of genomic DNA input. CDR3 amino acid sequences present in at least 80% of unsorted samples were defined as public TRs and were then tested for differential abundance between coeliac and control samples. Every lamina propria sample was searched for matches to a list of about 200 published gliadin-specific TRB sequences. Kruskal-Wallis tests followed by Dunn post-tests were used to test for differences in clonality and density between disease groups. TCRdb stores this immuneACCESS table with in-frame sequences only. Part of the clones is absent; in the studies checked, under half of the shortfall reflects unresolved V genes, and no reason is known for the rest. V, J and clone size are those of that table, while D and trimming were read from the DNA. The sample has under 8,500 clones on record, approximately 64% of them singletons. The ten most abundant clones make up approximately 6.7% of the sample.

Sample: lamina propria lymphocytes from the gut. The cell subset or site label here, explained by the study, means: lamina propria cell (LPC) fraction of small intestinal biopsy. This sequence originates from a man in his fifties with active celiac disease. The rearranged segments are TRBV5-1 and TRBJ2-7, with no reliable assignment of the D segment. The nucleotide sequence is TGCGCCAGCACTATTAACGCGGACTCCTACGAGCAGTACGTC. This codes for CASTINADSYEQYV.